The 18 T cell receptor beta chains below come from one sample, sequenced in a study of Ad26.COV2.S vaccination and SARS-CoV-2 variants. The treatment here: some 20 received Ad26.COV2.S at low or high dose, single or two shots; several received placebo; per-sample allocation not given. Specimen acquisition occurred on day 63 following the initial vaccine or placebo injection. Repertoires were generated with immunoSEQ multiplex PCR, while TCRdb's copy carries only in-frame clones and drops some. Here the sample spans approximately 300,000 clones, around four fifths being singletons. The specimen comprised peripheral blood, sampled in a trial of Ad26.COV2.S vaccine versus placebo. These receptors all stem from a person aged 18 to 59 who received the Ad26.COV2.S COVID-19 vaccine or a placebo.

The chain carries TRBV5-1 and TRBJ1-1; 9 nucleotides agree with TRBD1. V lost 0 bases, J lost 7 bases, and 16 bases stayed unmatched. The CDR3 runs to 18 residues. CDR1 is SGHRS and CDR2 is YFSETQ in the germline V gene. The CDR3: CASSLEVGQGVLPHEAFF. CDR3 DNA: TGCGCCAGCAGCTTGGAGGTGGGACAGGGCGTCCTACCACATGAAGCTTTCTTT.

The chain combines TRBV10-3 with TRBJ1-3; unclear D gene. From germline, CDR1 is ENHRY and CDR2 SYGVKD. The CDR3 loop spans 15 amino acids. V was shortened by 6 bases and J by 0 bases, with 12 bases between the two germline ends. In DNA form, the CDR3 reads TGTGCCATCAGGTTCGCGGAGTACTCTGGAAACACCATATATTTT. The encoded protein is CAIRFAEYSGNTIYF.

The chain is built from TRBV5-1 and TRBJ1-1; no clear D gene. The CDR3 runs 13 residues. Germline lookup yields CDR1 SGHRS and CDR2 YFSETQ. Trimming pared 0 bases from V and 1 base from J, leaving 4 bases between. The CDR3 bases are TGCGCCAGCAGCTTGGCAAGGAACACTGAAGCTTTCTTT. It translates to CASSLARNTEAFF.

This chain connects TRBV7-9 to TRBJ2-6, with D perhaps assigned TRBD1 or TRBD2 (5 bases each). Germline lookup yields CDR1 SEHNR and CDR2 FQNEAQ (reference sequence). V lost 2 bases, J lost 0 bases, and 14 bases lay in between. The CDR3 totals 18 residues. The CDR3 sequence: CASSLMSRGRSGANVLTF. In nucleotides, the CDR3 is TGTGCCAGCAGCTTAATGTCGAGGGGCCGCTCTGGGGCCAACGTCCTGACTTTC. Full variable domain (remainder filled in from reference TRBV7-9 and TRBJ2-6): DTGVSQNPRHKITKRGQNVTFRCDPISEHNRLYWYRQTLGQGPEFLTYFQNEAQLEKSRLLSDRFSAERPKGSFSTLEIQRTEQGDSAMYLCASSLMSRGRSGANVLTFGAGSRLTVL.

This clone was detected only once. The sample holds other DNA sequences that translate to the same CDR3. The chain combines TRBV3-1 (or the pseudogene TRBV3-2) with TRBJ1-2, with a tentative D call TRBD1 (5 bases). Trimming took off 3 bases at V and 4 bases at J, with 9 bases between the two ends. This CDR3 is 13 amino acids long. Germline loops: CDR1 LGHDT, CDR2 YNNKEL (reference sequence). The DNA of the CDR3 is TGTGCCAGCAGCCAGTCAGGGTTCTATGGCTACACCTTC. Protein product: CASSQSGFYGYTF.

This clone was counted a single time. The chain couples TRBV10-3 to TRBJ2-3; no firm D call. V was trimmed by 8 bases and J by 2 bases, leaving 5 bases between them. The CDR3 is 11 amino acids. Germline assignment: CDR1 ENHRY and CDR2 SYGVKD. The CDR3 spells CAIRNTDTQYF. Written as DNA, the CDR3 is TGTGCCATCCGAAACACAGATACGCAGTATTTT.

The chain has TRBV19 and TRBJ1-1; D is uncertain. Trimming stripped 3 bases from V and 6 bases from J, with 14 bases between. This CDR3 is built from 14 residues. The germline V gene has CDR1 LNHDA and CDR2 SQIVND (reference sequence). In DNA, the CDR3 is TGTGCCAGTAGTATGTCCCAGGCGTGGGCTGAAGCTTTCTTT. This gives the protein CASSMSQAWAEAFF. Complete variable domain (other parts from reference TRBV19 and TRBJ1-1): DGGITQSPKYLFRKEGQNVTLSCEQNLNHDAMYWYRQDPGQGLRLIYYSQIVNDFQKGDIAEGYSVSREKKESFPLTVTSAQKNPTAFYLCASSMSQAWAEAFFGQGTRLTVV.

The V and J genes are TRBV11-2 and TRBJ2-2; no reliable D call. Germline V gene lookup returns CDR1 SGHAT and CDR2 FQNNGV. The CDR3 totals 15 residues. V was shortened by 1 base and J by 1 base, with 7 bases between the two germline ends. CDR3: CASSLASGNTGELFF. The CDR3 coding sequence is TGTGCCAGCAGCTTAGCCTCCGGGAACACCGGGGAGCTGTTTTTT. Drawing the rest from reference TRBV11-2 and TRBJ2-2, the complete variable domain is EAGVAQSPRYKIIEKRQSVAFWCNPISGHATLYWYQQILGQGPKLLIQFQNNGVVDDSQLPKDRFSAERLKGVDSTLKIQPAKLEDSAVYLCASSLASGNTGELFFGEGSRLTVL.

The chain couples TRBV9 to TRBJ1-2, with D possibly matching TRBD1 (6 bases). The length of the CDR3 is 13 residues. Germline assignment: CDR1 SGDLS and CDR2 YYNGEE. V lost 4 bases and J lost 5, with 12 bases in between. Here the CDR3 DNA reads TGTGCCAGCAGCTCGGACAGTCCTTATGGCTACACCTTC. Its protein is CASSSDSPYGYTF.

The chain recombines TRBV7-8 with TRBJ1-2; no definite D call. This CDR3 spans 12 amino acids. Trimming stripped 1 base from V and 4 bases from J, with 4 bases between. Germline V gene data show CDR1 as SGHVS and CDR2 as FQNEAQ. The CDR3 loop is CASSLEGYGYTF. CDR3 nucleotides: TGTGCCAGCAGCTTAGAGGGCTATGGCTACACCTTC.

The chain combines TRBV19 with TRBJ2-5; D remains ambiguous. CDR3 length: 15 residues. Per germline, CDR1 LNHDA and CDR2 SQIVND (reference sequence). Trimming pared 1 base from V and 0 bases from J, leaving 9 bases between. The CDR3 DNA is TGTGCCAGTAGTATAGGCGAAGTTTACCAAGAGACCCAGTACTTC. Protein: CASSIGEVYQETQYF. Looking up the rest from reference TRBV19 and TRBJ2-5 gives the full variable domain: DGGITQSPKYLFRKEGQNVTLSCEQNLNHDAMYWYRQDPGQGLRLIYYSQIVNDFQKGDIAEGYSVSREKKESFPLTVTSAQKNPTAFYLCASSIGEVYQETQYFGPGTRLLVL.

This clone appeared a few times. The V call is TRBV7-9, the J call TRBJ2-7; 10 nucleotides line up with TRBD1. Germline lookup yields CDR1 SEHNR and CDR2 FQNEAQ (reference sequence). V lost 4 bases, J lost 3 bases, and 9 bases stayed unmatched. The CDR3 totals 16 residues. For the CDR3, the DNA is TGTGCCAGCAGCTCTTCGGCCGGGACAGGGGACTACGAGCAGTACTTC. Residues: CASSSSAGTGDYEQYF.

Worth noting for this clone: The sample contains more than one DNA sequence encoding this CDR3. V gene TRBV18 combines with J gene TRBJ1-1; D uncertain. With 1 base removed from V and 0 bases from J, the gap between germline ends came to 6 bases. CDR1 and CDR2 from the germline V gene are KGHSH and LQKENI. This CDR3 comprises 14 residues. CDR3 sequence (DNA): TGTGCCAGCTCACCACGGGTCCTGAACACTGAAGCTTTCTTT. This gives the protein CASSPRVLNTEAFF.

V and J are TRBV2 and TRBJ1-1; D ambiguous. This CDR3 spans 12 amino acids. The germline CDR1 and CDR2 sequences are SNHLY and FYNNEI. V was cut by 8 bases and J by 1 base, with 8 bases left in between. CDR3 bases: TGTGCCAGCTCAGGATCGAACACTGAAGCTTTCTTT. Translated, it gives CASSGSNTEAFF.

The CDR3 region has the DNA TGCGCCAGCAGCTTGGGGGAAAAAGAGACCCAGTACTTC. Residues: CASSLGEKETQYF. The genes are TRBV5-1 and TRBJ2-5; D ambiguous. The length of the CDR3 is 13 residues. From germline, CDR1 is SGHRS and CDR2 YFSETQ. The V end lost 0 bases, the J end lost 3 bases, and 6 bases lay between the germline ends.

The chain uses TRBV19 and TRBJ1-6; D gene ambiguous. Trimming cost V 3 bases and J 10 bases, with 16 bases left between them. CDR3 length: 15 amino acids. CDR1 LNHDA and CDR2 SQIVND come from the germline V gene (reference sequence). CDR3 amino acids: CASSIRGPPPSPLHF. The DNA of the CDR3 is TGTGCCAGTAGTATCAGAGGACCGCCTCCCTCACCCCTCCACTTT.

The CDR3 nucleotides read TGTGCCAGCAGTGACAGGGGCGGCGGGAACACTGAAGCTTTCTTT. Translating gives CASSDRGGGNTEAFF. The chain joins TRBV2 to TRBJ1-1; D is perhaps TRBD1 (6 bases). Germline CDR1 and CDR2: SNHLY and FYNNEI. The CDR3 extends over 15 amino acids. Deletions cut 3 bases from V and 1 base from J, with 12 bases between.

The V gene is TRBV5-1, the J gene TRBJ2-2; 7 nucleotides agree with TRBD1. Trimming removed 5 bases from V and 8 bases from J; junction bases left unmatched: 15. Germline CDR1 reads SGHRS; CDR2 reads YFSETQ. The CDR3 loop spans 16 amino acids. The CDR3 here is CASRSPTGMGSGELFF. The DNA of the CDR3 is TGCGCCAGCAGATCGCCGACAGGGATGGGTTCGGGGGAGCTGTTTTTT.